One and the same sample provided the 11 T cell receptor beta chains below, sequenced in a study of blood T cells in healthy people across ages (dated by TCRdb to between 2014 and 2017). Library preparation was by 5' RACE. This sample was sequenced with an Illumina HiSeq 2500. The second PCR ran for about 6 to 12 cycles and used a J-beta primer mix along with a sample-barcoded 5' primer. TCRdb reworked the public reads: Q25 trimming with fastp, MiXCR clone assembly, productive beta chains retained. Identical CDR3 protein sequences are pooled into one entry, listed with their most common genes and DNA. The sample includes about 1 million distinct CDR3 sequences, with 40% to 45% observed a single time. The ten most abundant clones make up around 18% of the sample. The source material was blood. All receptors derive from a woman aged 60-70 years in good health.

The rearrangement links TRBV6-6 to TRBJ2-7; D is perhaps TRBD1 (5 bases). From germline, CDR1 is MNHNY and CDR2 SVGAGI (reference sequence). The CDR3 runs 14 residues. The V end lost 6 bases, the J end lost 2 bases, and 14 bases lay between the germline ends. The CDR3 nucleotides read TGTGCCAGCAGCTACGGACATACCACCTACGAGCAGTACTTC. Translation gives CASSYGHTTYEQYF.

J is TRBJ2-1 and V is TRBV2, with D uncertain. Trimming stripped 6 bases from V and 5 bases from J, with 11 bases between. In germline, CDR1 is SNHLY, CDR2 FYNNEI. This CDR3 region has 13 residues. This CDR3 is CASRGFSHNEQFF. The CDR3 DNA follows: TGTGCCAGCAGGGGGTTCAGCCACAATGAGCAGTTCTTC.

The CDR3 reads CASSFLGGRPHTQYF. In nucleotides, the CDR3 is TGTGCCAGCAGCTTTCTCGGCGGGAGGCCGCATACGCAGTATTTT. The rearrangement uses TRBV11-2 and TRBJ2-3; 8 nucleotides agree with TRBD2. CDR1 SGHAT and CDR2 FQNNGV come from the germline V gene. The CDR3 totals 15 residues. The ends lost 3 bases at V and 7 bases at J; junction bases unmatched: 9. Combining the CDR3 with reference TRBV11-2 and TRBJ2-3 gives the whole variable domain EAGVAQSPRYKIIEKRQSVAFWCNPISGHATLYWYQQILGQGPKLLIQFQNNGVVDDSQLPKDRFSAERLKGVDSTLKIQPAKLEDSAVYLCASSFLGGRPHTQYFGPGTRLTVL.

The rearrangement uses TRBV7-2 and TRBJ2-1; 8 nucleotides align to TRBD2. CDR3 length: 15 amino acids. Germline CDR1 reads SGHTA; CDR2 reads FQGNSA. The V segment lost 4 bases and the J segment 4 bases; nucleotides outside the gene matches: 6. The CDR3 nucleotides read TGTGCCAGCAGCTCACCGGGACTAGGTTACAATGAGCAGTTCTTC. Amino acid sequence: CASSSPGLGYNEQFF.

The chain uses TRBV29-1 and TRBJ2-3; TRBD2 aligns across 11 bases. The CDR3 totals 16 residues. CDR1 and CDR2 from the germline V gene are SQVTM and ANQGSEA. Trimming removed 5 bases from V and 3 bases from J; junction bases left unmatched: 10. CDR3 amino acids: CSVKTVAGGLTDTQYF. As DNA, the CDR3 is TGCAGCGTTAAAACCGTAGCGGGAGGGTTGACAGATACGCAGTATTTT.

The V and J genes are TRBV20-1 and TRBJ2-7; the match to TRBD2 covers 10 bases. The CDR3 is made up of 14 amino acids. CDR1 and CDR2 from the germline V gene are DFQATT and SNEGSKA (reference sequence). V shed 5 bases and J 6 bases; nucleotides not matched to a gene: 10. The CDR3 region is CSAGKSGRVVEQYF. The CDR3 region has the DNA TGCAGTGCTGGAAAGAGCGGGAGGGTCGTCGAGCAGTACTTC.

The rearrangement links TRBV29-1 to TRBJ2-1; maybe TRBD1 (5 bases). Germline V gives CDR1 SQVTM, CDR2 ANQGSEA. Trimming took off 0 bases at V and 5 bases at J, with 17 bases between the two ends. This CDR3 is 16 amino acids long. CDR3 nucleotides: TGCAGCGTTGAAGATAAACGTACAGGTTATAACAATGAGCAGTTCTTC. Encoded protein: CSVEDKRTGYNNEQFF.

This clonotype was seen a handful of times. This chain joins TRBV5-6 and TRBJ2-5, with TRBD2 matching 9 bases. There are 14 residues in the CDR3. With 3 bases clipped from V and 4 bases from J, the junction kept 4 bases outside the gene matches. Looked up from germline, CDR1 is SGHDT and CDR2 is YYEEEE. CDR3 sequence: CASSSTSGLETQYF. The CDR3 DNA follows: TGTGCCAGCAGCTCGACTAGCGGATTAGAGACCCAGTACTTC.

The chain has TRBV25-1 and TRBJ2-1, with D uncertain. CDR1 MGHDK and CDR2 SYGVNS come from the germline V gene. The CDR3 covers 16 residues. Trimming removed 1 base at V and 6 bases at J, with 16 bases between. The CDR3, as DNA: TGTGCCAGCAGTGAATCCGGCCCCCCACGAGGCAATGAGCAGTTCTTC. Encoded protein: CASSESGPPRGNEQFF.

This chain connects TRBV7-2 to TRBJ2-7; 7 bases agree with TRBD1. TRBJ2-5 explains the end of the DNA better; the J call may be wrong. This CDR3 comprises 13 residues. Germline V gives CDR1 SGHTA, CDR2 FQGNSA. The CDR3 here is CASRPTGAGTQYF. In DNA, the CDR3 is TGTGCCAGCAGACCTACAGGGGCCGGGACCCAGTACTTC.

V and J are TRBV3-1 and TRBJ2-7; D not certain. V was pared by 1 base and J by 3 bases, with 7 bases between. The CDR3 has 13 amino acids. Germline CDR1 and CDR2: LGHDT and YNNKEL (reference sequence). CDR3 loop: CASSQGAGYEQYF. The CDR3 nucleotides read TGTGCCAGCAGCCAAGGGGCTGGCTACGAGCAGTACTTC.